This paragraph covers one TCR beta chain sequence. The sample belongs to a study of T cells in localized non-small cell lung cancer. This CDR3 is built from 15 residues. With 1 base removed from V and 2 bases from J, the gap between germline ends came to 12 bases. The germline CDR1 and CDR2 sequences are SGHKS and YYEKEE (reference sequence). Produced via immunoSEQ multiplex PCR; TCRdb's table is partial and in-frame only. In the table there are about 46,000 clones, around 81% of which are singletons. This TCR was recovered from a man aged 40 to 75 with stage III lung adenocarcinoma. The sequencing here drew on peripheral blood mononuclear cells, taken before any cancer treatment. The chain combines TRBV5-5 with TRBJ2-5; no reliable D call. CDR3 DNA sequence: TGTGCCAGCAGCTTGTACTCCGGCAGACAAGAGACCCAGTACTTC. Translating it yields CASSLYSGRQETQYF.